Below, 5 T cell receptor beta chains from the same sample are listed, as sequenced in a study of blood T cells in healthy people across ages. The second PCR ran roughly 7 to 11 cycles with a sample-barcoded 5' primer and J-beta primers. TCRdb re-called the 5' RACE reads with MiXCR, one entry per CDR3 protein. The repertoire consists of 1,300,000 or so distinct CDR3 sequences, with approximately 59% occurring once and the leading ten covering 5.5% to 8%. The specimen was blood. All receptors come from a man between 18 and 35 years old in good health.

This clonotype was seen a few times. The chain couples TRBV20-1 to TRBJ1-1; D ambiguous. V was clipped by 6 bases and J by 5 bases, with 13 bases between them. Germline CDR1 is DFQATT and CDR2 is SNEGSKA (reference sequence). The length of the CDR3 is 12 residues. The CDR3: CSATRSATEAFF. CDR3 sequence (DNA): TGCAGTGCCACGAGAAGTGCGACTGAAGCTTTCTTT.

This clonotype was observed once. This chain joins TRBV4-2 and TRBJ2-7, with D possibly matching TRBD1 (6 bases). This CDR3 region has 14 residues. Trimming left V 4 bases short and J 3 bases short, with 13 bases between. The V gene's germline CDR1 is LGHNA and CDR2 YNFKEQ. The CDR3 region is CASSRNRASYEQYF. CDR3 nucleotides: TGTGCCAGCAGCCGGAACAGGGCTAGCTACGAGCAGTACTTC.

The rearrangement links TRBV12-3 or TRBV12-4 to TRBJ1-6; maybe TRBD1 (5 bases). The CDR3 consists of 13 residues. The ends were cut back, 5 bases at V and 10 bases at J, with 12 bases in the middle. The CDR3 here is CASSTRQSSPLHF. The CDR3 nucleotides are TGTGCCAGCAGTACCCGACAGAGCTCACCCCTCCACTTT.

This chain links TRBV20-1 with TRBJ2-3; D may be TRBD2 (7 bases). This CDR3 comprises 14 residues. V was shortened by 1 base and J by 5 bases, with 13 bases between the two germline ends. From germline, CDR1 is DFQATT and CDR2 SNEGSKA (reference sequence). CDR3 amino acids: CSARAPGGLDTQYF. In nucleotides, the CDR3 is TGCAGTGCTAGAGCGCCGGGGGGCTTAGATACGCAGTATTTT.

V and J are TRBV20-1 and TRBJ2-6; possible D gene TRBD1, 6 bases. Germline assignment: CDR1 DFQATT and CDR2 SNEGSKA (reference sequence). The CDR3 runs to 15 residues. Deletions cut 5 bases from V and 0 bases from J, with 11 bases between. The CDR3 region is CSAHNRASGANVLTF. The CDR3 DNA is TGCAGTGCTCATAACAGGGCCTCTGGGGCCAACGTCCTGACTTTC.